This section outlines one T cell receptor (beta chain) sequence together with its context. No antigen is known for it. The entry originates in a study of T cell responses to AZD1222 COVID-19 vaccine. Study findings and constraints: The sample set comprised mostly white British donors with more females, and clonal diversity was possibly underestimated.

TCRdb keeps only in-frame clones here, not all; method: immunoSEQ multiplex PCR. The sample gives around 58,000 clones, around 89% of which show up once; about 14% is in the top ten. Germline loops: CDR1 GTSNPN, CDR2 SVGIG (reference sequence). V dropped 0 bases and J dropped 7 bases, with 7 bases sitting between them. CDR3 length: 12 amino acids. The sample was peripheral blood, taken 28 days after the second AZD1222 dose. The J gene is TRBJ2-1, the V gene TRBV30; D could derive from TRBD1 or TRBD2 (5 bases each). This receptor was taken from an adult who received the AZD1222 COVID-19 vaccine. CDR3 residues: CAWSVWGNEQFF. The DNA for the CDR3 is TGTGCCTGGAGTGTGTGGGGGAATGAGCAGTTCTTC.